This T cell receptor beta chain is from a study of T cell responses to AZD1222 COVID-19 vaccine. Study outcomes and limitations: There were mostly white British donors and more females than males, and clonal diversity was possibly underestimated. Regions 160-218 and 743-854 held dominance among vaccine-associated CD4 TCRs, which spanned spike.

With respect to this clone: Its antigen is as yet unknown.

Assay: immunoSEQ multiplex PCR; the TCRdb copy retains only in-frame clones and omits some. This sample carries more than 150,000 clones, 85% to 95% of them seen once, and the ten largest clones take about 10%. The receptor's source is an adult in good health. Sample: peripheral blood, taken on day 0 of AZD1222 vaccination.

The CDR3 coding sequence is TGTGCCAGCAGCTTTCCCAGGACAGGGGGCGAGGTCGACGGTCAGCCCCAGCATTTT. Protein: CASSFPRTGGEVDGQPQHF. The chain couples TRBV11-2 to TRBJ1-5, with 11 bases matching TRBD1. Germline CDR1 is SGHAT and CDR2 is FQNNGV. With V trimmed by 3 bases and J by 6 bases, 16 bases remained unmatched. The CDR3 length is 19 residues. Full variable domain (missing parts from reference TRBV11-2 and TRBJ1-5): EAGVAQSPRYKIIEKRQSVAFWCNPISGHATLYWYQQILGQGPKLLIQFQNNGVVDDSQLPKDRFSAERLKGVDSTLKIQPAKLEDSAVYLCASSFPRTGGEVDGQPQHFGDGTRLSIL.